The 9 T cell receptor beta chains below come from one sample, sequenced in a study of T cell repertoires in cytomegalovirus infection. Their antigens remain unidentified. Each CDR3 protein gets one entry after TCRdb re-called the reads with MiXCR. The profile covers approximately 270,000 distinct CDR3 sequences, with less than 25% appearing a single time and around 20% taken by the ten largest. Sequences were derived from cultured PBMCs, sampled from culture after CMV antigen stimulation. The receptor set was obtained from a human donor in good health (CMV status not recorded). Some clones in this sample may be carry-over from other donors' samples.

The rearrangement uses TRBV30 and TRBJ2-1; 9 positions match TRBD2. In germline, CDR1 is GTSNPN, CDR2 SVGIG (reference sequence). The length of the CDR3 is 15 residues. V dropped 1 base and J dropped 4; count of bases not matched to a gene: 5. The CDR3 DNA reads TGTGCCTGGAGTGGTGGGAGCGGGAGGTACAATGAGCAGTTCTTC. Encoded protein: CAWSGGSGRYNEQFF.

The chain is built from TRBV12-3 or TRBV12-4 and TRBJ2-3; tentative D call: TRBD2 (5 bases). The V end lost 11 bases, the J end lost 2 bases, and 11 bases lay between the germline ends. The CDR3 sequence is 12 residues long. The CDR3: CACGRTTDTQYF. The CDR3 DNA reads as TGTGCCTGCGGGCGGACCACAGATACGCAGTATTTT.

This clonotype was detected many times. The rearrangement joins TRBV19 to TRBJ2-1, with D possibly being TRBD2 (5 bases). V dropped 7 bases and J dropped 2 bases, with 12 bases sitting between them. The CDR3 has 14 amino acids. CDR1 LNHDA and CDR2 SQIVND come from the germline V gene (reference sequence). CDR3 in DNA: TGTGCCAGTACCCAGGAGGTCACCTACAATGAGCAGTTCTTC. Residues: CASTQEVTYNEQFF.

This clonotype was seen more than once but under ten times. The chain uses TRBV6-1 and TRBJ2-2; TRBD1 matches 7 bases. The CDR3 has 16 amino acids. V shed 5 bases, J shed 4 bases, and the junction held 10 bases outside the gene matches. The germline V gene encodes CDR1 MNHNS and CDR2 SASEGT. The CDR3 here is CASSTRRRGSTGELFF. For the CDR3, the DNA is TGTGCCAGCAGTACCCGTCGCAGGGGGAGCACCGGGGAGCTGTTTTTT.

This clonotype has ten or more counts. The rearrangement uses TRBV7-2 and TRBJ2-1; tentatively, D is TRBD2 (5 bases). CDR1 and CDR2 (germline): SGHTA, FQGNSA. The CDR3 length is 14 residues. The V end was cut by 5 bases, the J end by 8 bases, with 16 bases between. CDR3 sequence: CASSTQGRIDEQFF. CDR3 nucleotide sequence: TGTGCCAGCAGCACCCAAGGGAGAATCGATGAGCAGTTCTTC.

This clonotype was observed at least ten times. This chain joins TRBV4-1 and TRBJ1-2; 9 bases align to TRBD1. Germline CDR1 reads MGHRA; CDR2 reads YSYEKL. The trim removed 4 bases at V and 4 bases at J, leaving 10 bases unmatched. This CDR3 is 16 amino acids long. In DNA, the CDR3 is TGCGCCAGCAGCCCTGGGGGACAGGGACTTTCCTATGGCTACACCTTC. This encodes CASSPGGQGLSYGYTF.

In this sample, this clonotype turned up a few times. The rearrangement uses TRBV28 and TRBJ1-2, with a possible D match to TRBD1 (5 bases). The CDR3 consists of 13 residues. V shed 8 bases and J shed 4 bases, with 14 bases lying between them. Germline V gene lookup returns CDR1 MDHEN and CDR2 SYDVKM. The CDR3 sequence: CASGTDAGYGYTF. CDR3 nucleotide sequence: TGTGCCAGCGGGACGGACGCGGGCTATGGCTACACCTTC.

In regard to this clonotype: With a much larger clone just one base away, this may be a read error. The chain employs TRBV7-2 and TRBJ2-7, with 10 bases aligning to TRBD1. This CDR3 spans 13 amino acids. J gave up 5 bases and V 5 bases, and 3 bases lay outside the gene matches. Germline CDR1 and CDR2: SGHTA and FQGNSA. The DNA for the CDR3 is TGTGCCAGCAGCACGACAGGGGGCGACGAGCAGTACGTC. It specifies CASSTTGGDEQYV.

The chain combines TRBV4-1 with TRBJ2-2, with 7 bases lining up with TRBD2. V shed 1 base, J shed 0 bases, and the junction held 17 bases outside the gene matches. Germline V gives CDR1 MGHRA, CDR2 YSYEKL. This CDR3 contains 21 residues. In nucleotides, the CDR3 is TGCGCCAGCAGCCAAGTACTCGCGGGGCCTGTGAGCGGGGCGAACACCGGGGAGCTGTTTTTT. Protein sequence: CASSQVLAGPVSGANTGELFF.